The sequence of this TCR beta chain was determined in a study of blood T cells in healthy people across ages. A second PCR of about 6 to 11 cycles used a sample-barcoded 5' primer and a J-beta primer mix. TCRdb fed the 5' RACE reads into MiXCR, producing one record per CDR3 protein. The top ten hold approximately 4% of the sample, which has more than 450,000 distinct CDR3 sequences, about 27% seen once. Overall study findings and caveats: Roughly linear declines in TCR beta diversity per million T cells occurred with age.

As to this clonotype: What it recognizes is unknown.

These data also formed part of another study, on T cells of mothers and their children. That source notes: Slightly higher, non-significant overlap characterized related mother-child pairs relative to unrelated pairs.

The sequenced sample consisted of blood. The sequence derives from a boy younger than 10 in good health.

The CDR3 region is CSVVVAAGELFF. In DNA, the CDR3 is TGCAGCGTTGTGGTGGCGGCCGGGGAGCTGTTTTTT. This chain connects TRBV29-1 to TRBJ2-2; D remains unclear. Germline lookup yields CDR1 SQVTM and CDR2 ANQGSEA. The CDR3 loop spans 12 amino acids. Deletions cut 4 bases from V and 6 bases from J, with 9 bases between.